What follows are 32 T cell receptor beta chains derived from one specimen sequenced in a study of blood T cells in healthy people across ages. A second roughly 6 to 12 cycle PCR used barcoded and J-beta primers. TCRdb recomputed calls from the 5' RACE reads with MiXCR, one row per CDR3 protein. This table holds some 1.5 million distinct CDR3 sequences, approximately 43% found once. Material: blood. The receptors were gathered from a woman aged 18-29 years in good health.

This clonotype was seen many times. The chain has TRBV12-3 or TRBV12-4 and TRBJ2-1; 9 bases align to TRBD2. The CDR3 covers 15 residues. The V and J ends lost 2 bases and 9 bases, in that order; junction bases with no gene match: 8. The CDR3 bases are TGTGCCAGCAGTTTAAGCGGGGGGCCTTTTAGTGAGCAGTTCTTC. As protein: CASSLSGGPFSEQFF.

Only a few counts were recorded for this clonotype. This chain joins TRBV21-1 and TRBJ2-3; whether TRBD1, the table's D call, matches the DNA was not checked. TRBV21-1 is a known pseudogene. This CDR3 is built from 15 residues. In DNA, the CDR3 is TGTGCCAGCAGCAAAGGGGAAGGGAGCACAGATACGCAGTATTTT. Translating gives CASSKGEGSTDTQYF.

This chain links TRBV6-5 with TRBJ2-1; 8 bases agree with TRBD2. Losses at the gene ends were 5 bases for V and 5 bases for J; bases not matched to a gene: 8. In germline, CDR1 is MNHEY, CDR2 SVGAGI. This CDR3 is built from 15 residues. CDR3 sequence (DNA): TGTGCCAGCAGTCCCGGGACTAGGTTCCACAATGAGCAGTTCTTC. Translation gives CASSPGTRFHNEQFF.

Only a few counts were recorded for this clonotype. The J gene is TRBJ1-2, the V gene TRBV29-1; TRBD1 agrees at 8 bases. Germline trimming cut 3 bases from V and 6 bases from J; bases unmatched to any gene: 9. CDR1 is SQVTM and CDR2 is ANQGSEA in the germline V gene. The CDR3 has 14 residues. The CDR3 loop is CSVDGGQDINGYTF. The CDR3 DNA is TGCAGCGTTGATGGGGGACAGGACATCAATGGCTACACCTTC. Full variable domain (outside the CDR3, taken from reference TRBV29-1 and TRBJ1-2): SAVISQKPSRDICQRGTSLTIQCQVDSQVTMMFWYRQQPGQSLTLIATANQGSEATYESGFVIDKFPISRPNLTFSTLTVSNMSPEDSSIYLCSVDGGQDINGYTFGSGTRLTVV.

V usage is TRBV28 and J usage is TRBJ2-3; D is uncertain. CDR1 MDHEN and CDR2 SYDVKM come from the germline V gene. Between the trimmed V and J ends, which lost 7 bases and 2 bases, there was a span of 10 bases. The CDR3 is made up of 13 amino acids. The CDR3 sequence is CASIGRPTDTQYF. The CDR3, as DNA: TGTGCCAGCATCGGCAGACCCACAGATACGCAGTATTTT.

Only a few counts were recorded for this clonotype. The rearrangement joins TRBV7-9 to TRBJ2-1; TRBD2 is a possible D gene (5 bases). There are 17 residues in the CDR3. Trimming took off 5 bases at V and 2 bases at J, with 19 bases between the two ends. The germline CDR1 and CDR2 sequences are SEHNR and FQNEAQ (reference sequence). The CDR3 sequence is CASSTLEPGWTYNEQFF. The DNA of the CDR3 is TGTGCCAGCAGCACCCTAGAACCGGGATGGACCTACAATGAGCAGTTCTTC.

CDR3 coding DNA: TGCGCCAGCAGCCCCAGGAGTAGCGGGAACTACGAGCAGTACTTC. It codes for CASSPRSSGNYEQYF. The J gene is TRBJ2-7, the V gene TRBV4-3; TRBD2 agrees at 8 bases. Looked up from germline, CDR1 is LGHNA and CDR2 is YSLEER. The CDR3 is 15 amino acids. V shed 4 bases, J shed 3 bases, and the junction held 8 bases outside the gene matches.

The gene calls are TRBV5-1 and TRBJ2-1, with TRBD1 as a possible D gene (5 bases). CDR1 and CDR2 from the germline V gene are SGHRS and YFSETQ. This CDR3 region has 14 residues. The ends were cut back, 3 bases at V and 11 bases at J, with 18 bases in the middle. The CDR3 region is CASSSSSTETQQFF. For the CDR3, the DNA is TGCGCCAGCAGCTCAAGTTCGACAGAAACTCAGCAGTTCTTC.

This clonotype was counted a few times. The chain recombines TRBV20-1 with TRBJ1-2; D is unresolved. The CDR3 is 16 amino acids. Germline V lookup: CDR1 DFQATT, CDR2 SNEGSKA (reference sequence). V dropped 3 bases and J dropped 0 bases, with 17 bases sitting between them. Here the CDR3 reads CSASPPERITNYGYTF. CDR3 nucleotide sequence: TGCAGTGCTAGTCCCCCGGAGCGTATTACTAACTATGGCTACACCTTC.

The chain has TRBV9 and TRBJ2-1; 8 nucleotides line up with TRBD1. The V gene's germline CDR1 is SGDLS and CDR2 YYNGEE. CDR3 length: 15 amino acids. After removal of 3 bases from V and 6 bases from J, the junction contained 8 bases not matched to a gene. CDR3 residues: CASSAQLQGGNEQFF. The DNA of the CDR3 is TGTGCCAGCAGCGCACAGTTACAGGGGGGCAATGAGCAGTTCTTC.

The chain links TRBV20-1 to TRBJ1-6, with TRBD1 matching 9 bases. Germline V CDR1 and CDR2: DFQATT, SNEGSKA (reference sequence). V trimming: 1 base; J trimming: 8 bases; junction bases outside the gene matches: 3. This CDR3 contains 14 residues. CDR3 DNA sequence: TGCAGTGCTAGAGGGGGGACAGGGCATTCACCCCTCCACTTT. It specifies CSARGGTGHSPLHF.

This clonotype has a single count. A read error may produce the germline difference seen at one junction end. The V gene is TRBV10-3, the J gene TRBJ2-1; D not resolved. Germline V lookup: CDR1 ENHRY, CDR2 SYGVKD. The CDR3 sequence is 17 residues long. The CDR3 protein is CAVSDFSGSRLGNEQFF. The CDR3 nucleotides are TGTGCCGTCAGTGACTTCTCAGGCAGCCGTTTGGGCAATGAGCAGTTCTTC.

V and J are TRBV24-1 and TRBJ2-1; possible D gene TRBD1, 5 bases. In germline, CDR1 is KGHDR, CDR2 SFDVKD. V lost 5 bases to trimming and J lost 4 bases, with 8 bases between them. This CDR3 comprises 13 residues. The CDR3 reads CATSAPGYNEQFF. CDR3 coding DNA: TGTGCCACCAGTGCCCCAGGGTACAATGAGCAGTTCTTC.

This clonotype was observed a handful of times. The rearrangement joins TRBV11-2 to TRBJ2-1, with D perhaps being TRBD1 or TRBD2 (5 bases each). The CDR3 is 17 residues long. Germline loops: CDR1 SGHAT, CDR2 FQNNGV. V gave up 4 bases and J gave up 7 bases, with 23 bases separating them. CDR3 coding DNA: TGTGCCAGCAGCTCAGGTCCCCCGGGACGGCTCTTTAATGAGCAGTTCTTC. As protein: CASSSGPPGRLFNEQFF.

This chain connects TRBV4-3 to TRBJ2-3; perhaps TRBD2 as D (5 bases). CDR3 length: 14 residues. Germline lookup yields CDR1 LGHNA and CDR2 YSLEER. V gave up 4 bases and J gave up 2 bases, with 10 bases separating them. The CDR3 DNA follows: TGCGCCAGCAGCCGAACAGCGGACACAGATACGCAGTATTTT. Protein: CASSRTADTDTQYF.

The chain has TRBV4-3 and TRBJ2-1, with D perhaps matching TRBD1 (5 bases). The V end lost 1 base, the J end lost 7 bases, and 14 bases lay between the germline ends. This CDR3 is built from 15 residues. CDR1 is LGHNA, CDR2 YSLEER, per germline. The CDR3 region is CASSQATPRVNEQFF. CDR3 DNA sequence: TGCGCCAGCAGCCAAGCCACCCCCAGGGTAAATGAGCAGTTCTTC.

This clonotype was counted ten times or more. The chain recombines TRBV5-1 with TRBJ2-1; TRBD2 matches at 7 bases. The trim removed 4 bases at V and 2 bases at J, leaving 6 bases unmatched. Looked up from germline, CDR1 is SGHRS and CDR2 is YFSETQ. The CDR3 covers 15 residues. The CDR3 DNA is TGCGCCAGCAGCCCCGGGGGGTCCCCCTACAATGAGCAGTTCTTC. It translates to CASSPGGSPYNEQFF. The variable domain in full, with the rest retrieved from reference TRBV5-1 and TRBJ2-1, is KAGVTQTPRYLIKTRGQQVTLSCSPISGHRSVSWYQQTPGQGLQFLFEYFSETQRNKGNFPGRFSGRQFSNSRSEMNVSTLELGDSALYLCASSPGGSPYNEQFFGPGTRLTVL.

The DNA for the CDR3 is TGTGCCAGCAGCCAAAGGGCCGGCGAGCAGTACTTC. Translating gives CASSQRAGEQYF. This rearrangement joins TRBV3-1 to TRBJ2-4; D call uncertain. The DNA end favors TRBJ2-7, so the J call may be wrong. The V gene's germline CDR1 is LGHDT and CDR2 YNNKEL (reference sequence). CDR3 length equals 12 residues.

This clonotype turned up a few times. The chain uses TRBV6-6 and TRBJ2-5; TRBD1 is a possible D gene (6 bases). The CDR3 contains 14 residues. Trimming shortened V by 0 bases and J by 2 bases, and 7 bases separated the two germline ends. Germline loops: CDR1 MNHNY, CDR2 SVGAGI (reference sequence). CDR3 bases: TGTGCCAGCAGTTACTCCGGACAGCAAGAGACCCAGTACTTC. Encoded protein: CASSYSGQQETQYF.

The chain combines TRBV20-1 with TRBJ2-3; perhaps TRBD2 as D (6 bases). The CDR3 has 14 residues. Trimming pared 3 bases from V and 4 bases from J, leaving 14 bases between. The germline gives CDR1 DFQATT, CDR2 SNEGSKA (reference sequence). This CDR3 is CSASILAVPDTQYF. The DNA of the CDR3 is TGCAGTGCTAGCATACTAGCCGTCCCAGATACGCAGTATTTT.

Here the CDR3 reads CSARARVRYNEQFF. DNA for the CDR3: TGCAGTGCTAGAGCTAGGGTTAGGTACAATGAGCAGTTCTTC. The chain combines TRBV20-1 with TRBJ2-1; D is undetermined. Trimming took off 1 base at V and 4 bases at J, with 11 bases between the two ends. The CDR3 has 14 amino acids. Germline V gene lookup returns CDR1 DFQATT and CDR2 SNEGSKA (reference sequence).

The gene calls are TRBV7-2 and TRBJ2-1; no reliable D call. The germline V gene has CDR1 SGHTA and CDR2 FQGNSA. This CDR3 is 12 amino acids long. Trimming left V 1 base short and J 11 bases short, with 9 bases between. This chain's CDR3 is CASSLDGLKQFF. In DNA, the CDR3 is TGTGCCAGCAGCTTAGACGGTCTAAAGCAGTTCTTC. Supplemented by reference TRBV7-2 and TRBJ2-1, the full variable domain reads GAGVSQSPSNKVTEKGKDVELRCDPISGHTALYWYRQSLGQGLEFLIYFQGNSAPDKSGLPSDRFSAERTGGSVSTLTIQRTQQEDSAVYLCASSLDGLKQFFGPGTRLTVL.

The chain carries TRBV9 and TRBJ2-5; D is possibly TRBD1 (6 bases). The CDR3 extends over 18 amino acids. The germline V gene has CDR1 SGDLS and CDR2 YYNGEE. V was pared by 0 bases and J by 1 base, with 19 bases between. The CDR3 bases are TGTGCCAGCAGCGTAGAAGGCTGGGGAGTGGGGGCCCAAGAGACCCAGTACTTC. Protein product: CASSVEGWGVGAQETQYF.

This clonotype was observed a single time. V and J are TRBV5-1 and TRBJ1-3, with 7 bases fitting TRBD1. Germline trimming cut 1 base from V and 4 bases from J; bases unmatched to any gene: 5. Germline lookup yields CDR1 SGHRS and CDR2 YFSETQ. This CDR3 contains 15 residues. CDR3 bases: TGCGCCAGCAGCTTGACAACAGGGGAAGGAAACACCATATATTTT. It is translated as CASSLTTGEGNTIYF.

The V call is TRBV18, the J call TRBJ2-3, with 11 bases lining up with TRBD2. CDR1 KGHSH and CDR2 LQKENI come from the germline V gene. This CDR3 has 14 amino acids. Trimming took 5 bases from V and 9 from J; bases not matched to a gene: 7. The CDR3 bases are TGTGCCAGCTCATCGGGGGGGACTAGCGGCACGCAGTATTTT. This translates into CASSSGGTSGTQYF.

This clonotype was seen a single time. The chain combines TRBV2 with TRBJ1-2; D ambiguous. The V gene's germline CDR1 is SNHLY and CDR2 FYNNEI. V shed 6 bases and J shed 9 bases, with 20 bases lying between them. CDR3 length equals 14 residues. CDR3 nucleotide sequence: TGTGCCAGCAGCGACCCGCAGGCGCAAGAAAGCTACACCTTC. Translated, it gives CASSDPQAQESYTF.

This clonotype appeared a few times. The chain employs TRBV12-3 or TRBV12-4 and TRBJ2-1, with 8 nucleotides matching TRBD2. This CDR3 comprises 14 residues. V lost 5 bases to trimming and J lost 6 bases; unmatched junction nucleotides: 6. CDR3 loop: CASSDPGTSNEQFF. DNA of the CDR3: TGTGCCAGCAGTGACCCCGGGACTAGCAATGAGCAGTTCTTC.

V is TRBV15 and J is TRBJ1-6; 9 nucleotides match TRBD1. The J segment lost 7 bases and the V segment lost 4 bases, leaving 8 bases of the junction unmatched. CDR1 and CDR2 from the germline V gene are LNHNV and YYDKDF (reference sequence). This CDR3 is 16 amino acids long. DNA for the CDR3: TGTGCCACCAGCACGCTGCCGACAGGGGGAAATTCACCCCTCCACTTT. Protein sequence: CATSTLPTGGNSPLHF.

The rearrangement uses TRBV7-9 and TRBJ2-1; D is possibly TRBD2 (5 bases). Germline values: CDR1 SEHNR, CDR2 FQNEAQ (reference sequence). The CDR3 totals 15 residues. Trimming took off 5 bases at V and 3 bases at J, with 14 bases between the two ends. The CDR3 coding sequence is TGTGCCAGCAGCCCCTCGGCGGGTATCTACAATGAGCAGTTCTTC. This codes for CASSPSAGIYNEQFF.

This clonotype was recorded once. The chain carries TRBV4-1 and TRBJ2-3; D assignment may be TRBD1 or TRBD2 (5 bases each). V dropped 1 base and J dropped 11 bases, with 16 bases sitting between them. CDR1 MGHRA and CDR2 YSYEKL come from the germline V gene. This CDR3 spans 14 amino acids. The CDR3 here is CASSQVHRDRVQYF. CDR3 nucleotide sequence: TGCGCCAGCAGCCAAGTCCACCGGGACCGAGTGCAGTATTTT.

This chain uses TRBV12-3 or TRBV12-4 with TRBJ1-6; possibly TRBD1 for D (5 bases). The CDR3 consists of 14 residues. The V end lost 6 bases, the J end lost 9 bases, and 15 bases lay between the germline ends. DNA of the CDR3: TGTGCCAGCAGAGCTCCGGGACCAAGTTCACCCCTCCACTTT. This codes for CASRAPGPSSPLHF.

The chain has TRBV29-1 and TRBJ1-4, with D possibly matching TRBD1 (5 bases). Per the germline V gene, CDR1 is SQVTM and CDR2 is ANQGSEA. This CDR3 spans 13 amino acids. V was cut by 4 bases and J by 2 bases, with 8 bases left in between. The CDR3 region has the DNA TGCAGCGTTGTGGGGGATACTAATGAAAAACTGTTTTTT. Residues: CSVVGDTNEKLFF.